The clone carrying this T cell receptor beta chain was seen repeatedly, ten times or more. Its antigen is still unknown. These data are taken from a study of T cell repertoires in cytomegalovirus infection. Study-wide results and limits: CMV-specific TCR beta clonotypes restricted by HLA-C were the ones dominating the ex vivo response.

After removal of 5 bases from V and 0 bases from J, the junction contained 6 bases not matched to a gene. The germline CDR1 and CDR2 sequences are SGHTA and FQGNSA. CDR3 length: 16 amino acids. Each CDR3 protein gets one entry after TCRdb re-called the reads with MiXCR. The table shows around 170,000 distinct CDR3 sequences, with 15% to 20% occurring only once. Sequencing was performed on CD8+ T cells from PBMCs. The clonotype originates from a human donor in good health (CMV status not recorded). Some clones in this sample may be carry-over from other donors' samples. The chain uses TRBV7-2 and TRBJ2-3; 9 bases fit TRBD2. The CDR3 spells CASSHGTSSSTDTQYF. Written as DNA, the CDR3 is TGTGCCAGCAGCCATGGGACTAGCAGTAGCACAGATACGCAGTATTTT.